This TCR beta chain came from a study of a mutant IDH1 vaccine in newly diagnosed glioma. Across the whole study: The therapy given earlier, which was standard therapy, consisted of radiotherapy, temozolomide, or both, and most of the patients received both.

Germline V gene sequence: CDR1 MNHNS, CDR2 SASEGT. The CDR3 totals 15 residues. V lost 0 bases to trimming and J lost 5 bases, with 13 bases between them. Findings and caveats of the study: Induction of immune responses by the vaccine occurred in just under 95% of patients.

Remarks on this clone: Its antigen is unidentified.

Sequencing used immunoSEQ multiplex PCR; TCRdb keeps in-frame clones, though not all of them. Of roughly 84,000 clones listed, roughly 82% are singletons. As to time point: baseline, week 1 (first vaccination visit). As to treatment: pre-vaccination baseline after standard-of-care therapy. The sequence was obtained from a man in his forties with glioma. Some clones in this sample may be carry-over from other donors' samples. The chain recombines TRBV6-1 with TRBJ2-5; D might be TRBD1 (6 bases). The sample consisted of PBMCs, taken from a glioma patient treated with radiotherapy, temozolomide or both. The CDR3 DNA reads TGTGCCAGCAGTGAAGCGTACCGAAGGGGGGAGACCCAGTACTTC. Protein: CASSEAYRRGETQYF.